This is a list of T cell receptor beta chains from one sample in a study. Only in-frame clones appear in the TCRdb table, and some are missing; sequencing was by immunoSEQ multiplex PCR. The sample has 60,000 to 75,000 clones; about 93% are singletons. Sequenced: PBMCs. Every receptor here comes from a man aged 40-50 years with rheumatoid arthritis. CDR3s leave out the opening cysteine and the closing phenylalanine or tryptophan. A D gene is named only where the DNA matches it firmly. Clone size appears in some rows only: once, few, many, or a class for an expanded clone.

>TRBV4-1|-|TRBD1
ASSQGQVLSGNTIY
>TRBV30|-|-
AWRGSRGYGYT
>TRBV5-1|-|TRBD2
ASSSGLADTGDTQY
>TRBV11-2|-|TRBD1
ASSLQGAGETQY
>TRBV6-5|-|-
ASSYPRDGLEKLF
>TRBV30|-|-
AWSIRGRGSYNSPLH
>TRBV5-8|-|-
ASSGRGSYGYT
>TRBV7-2|-|TRBD1
ASSSTGTGSSYEQY
>TRBV6-5|-|-
ASNSLRVGGTEAF
>TRBV14|-|-
ASSQGGYNEQF
>TRBV30|-|TRBD1
AWSKGGQINQPQH
>TRBV5-5|-|-
ASKGGGYTSNQPQH
>TRBV6-1|once|TRBD2
ASSEWAGGTYEQY
>TRBV7-9|-|-
ASSFVGGNQPQH
>TRBV10-3|-|-
AISDHREGRHSPLH
>TRBV5-5|-|-
ASSLVASRVTEAF
>TRBV6-2/TRBV6-3|-|-
ASSPTRWAPGKTENTEAF
>TRBV11-3|-|-
ASSLTGYTEAF
>TRBV7-2|-|TRBD1
ASSLGDPGQGGYT
>TRBV19|-|-
ASSILFGGAKDTQY
>TRBV18|-|-
ASSPGISGANVLT
>TRBV3-1/TRBV3-2|-|-
ASSQVRGMNSPLH
>TRBV11-2|-|-
ASSFQWRSYNEQF
>TRBV7-2|once|-
ASSLGGTTDTQY
>TRBV19|-|TRBD1
ASSGGQGARNTEAF
>TRBV6-2/TRBV6-3|once|-
ASSGPFGAANQPQH
>TRBV7-8|-|-
ASSLVSIQGTEAF
>TRBV6-5|-|TRBD2
ASSPPGLAGEQY
>TRBV19|-|-
ASSEGVRTEAF
>TRBV10-3|-|-
AISASGGPSYEQY
>TRBV4-1|-|TRBD1
ASSQVWTGITDTQY
>TRBV12-3/TRBV12-4|-|-
ASTEESSVQY
>TRBV27|once|-
ASSFLSGANVLT
>TRBV10-2|-|-
ASSEDTFGAEAF
>TRBV6-6|-|-
ASSKWDIRNTEAF
>TRBV5-1|-|TRBD1
ASSSGQGDYGYT
>TRBV2|once|-
ASSIGQETQY
>TRBV7-2|-|-
ASSLERRNTEAF
>TRBV30|-|TRBD1
AWRDGGGQGFLWNSPLH
>TRBV12-3/TRBV12-4|-|-
ASSSLGEKLF
>TRBV24-1|-|TRBD2
ATSPPSGTESSYNEQF
>TRBV5-1|-|-
ASSLAQAAYGYT
>TRBV13|once|-
ASSSGSSRGANVLT
>TRBV27|-|-
ASSLGRKAYEQY
>TRBV7-2|-|TRBD1
ASSLIPGQRNTEAF
>TRBV6-2/TRBV6-3|few|TRBD2
ASSYPTGRGRSNTGELF
>TRBV19|-|TRBD1
ASTRGQVNSPLH
>TRBV3-1/TRBV3-2|-|-
ASSQADRTIYPLFGSPLH
>TRBV10-3|-|-
ATTLQEDTEAF